This T cell receptor (beta chain) stems from a study of Tregs in tolerant kidney transplant recipients. Method: immunoSEQ multiplex PCR; TCRdb's copy keeps in-frame clones and lacks some. The sample lists tens of thousands of clones; over 80% were seen once. Study outcomes and limitations: Biological reproducibility was not directly addressed in this study.

CDR1 and CDR2 from the germline V gene are LNHNV and YYDKDF (reference sequence). V was cut by 0 bases and J by 10 bases, with 13 bases left in between. The CDR3 has 14 amino acids. Unstimulated regulatory T cells (CD4+CD25+CD127-), CD4+CD25- non-regulatory cells, CD4 and CD8 cells were FACS-sorted from thawed PBMCs. A remark on this clone: Its antigen is as yet unknown.

V and J are TRBV15 and TRBJ2-1; D call uncertain. Source material: CD4+ T cells from blood. This TCR derives from a human donor in good health. Written as DNA, the CDR3 is TGTGCCACCAGCAGAGATATCCCCACAATCGAGCAGTTCTTC. Its translation: CATSRDIPTIEQFF.